These 28 T cell receptor beta chains were all obtained from the same sample, sequenced in a study of cytomegalovirus exposure and HLA in healthy donors. Use of 60 Vbeta and 13 Jbeta primers characterized the PCR. Sequencing used immunoSEQ multiplex PCR; TCRdb keeps in-frame clones, though not all of them. The data show some 130,000 clones, 55% to 75% seen once. Sequencing used PBMCs. These receptors all come from a young man in good health and CMV-seropositive.

The V call is TRBV4-2, the J call TRBJ2-6; 7 bases align to TRBD1. The CDR3 is 20 amino acids. Germline V gene data show CDR1 as LGHNA and CDR2 as YNFKEQ. The junction had 12 bases not matched to a gene; V was cut back by 1 base and J by 0 bases. CDR3 nucleotide sequence: TGTGCCAGCAGCCAAGTAGGTGGAGACAGGGACCACTCTGGGGCCAACGTCCTGACTTTC. Protein sequence: CASSQVGGDRDHSGANVLTF.

The rearrangement uses TRBV4-1 and TRBJ1-2; 9 nucleotides match TRBD1. The V gene's germline CDR1 is MGHRA and CDR2 YSYEKL. J lost 6 bases, V lost 4 bases, and 9 bases had no gene match. The CDR3 runs to 15 residues. The CDR3, as DNA: TGCGCCAGCAGCCTCCTAGGGACAGGGAAGGATGGCTACACCTTC. Translating gives CASSLLGTGKDGYTF.

The V call is TRBV12-5, the J call TRBJ2-5, with D maybe TRBD2 (5 bases). Germline V gene lookup returns CDR1 LGHNT and CDR2 FRNRAP. V was trimmed by 5 bases and J by 2 bases, leaving 12 bases between them. This CDR3 has 14 amino acids. DNA for the CDR3: TGTGCTAGTGGTCCCCCCGCGGGTCAAGAGACCCAGTACTTC. Translated: CASGPPAGQETQYF.

CDR3 protein: CASSSGPSYEQYF. The CDR3 DNA follows: TGTGCCAGCAGCAGCGGGCCCTCCTACGAGCAGTACTTC. The chain couples TRBV13 to TRBJ2-7, with D possibly TRBD2 on 6 matching bases. CDR3 length: 13 residues. Trimming removed 5 bases from V and 0 bases from J, with 8 bases in between. Germline V gene sequence: CDR1 PRHDT, CDR2 FYEKMQ (reference sequence).

This clone has more than one count but fewer than ten. This chain uses TRBV18 with TRBJ2-7; 7 positions match TRBD1. CDR3 size: 14 residues. V lost 4 bases to trimming and J lost 3 bases; unmatched junction nucleotides: 6. Germline CDR1 KGHSH, CDR2 LQKENI. The CDR3 nucleotides read TGTGCCAGCTCACGGACAGGAGGAGTCTACGAGCAGTACTTC. This sequence encodes CASSRTGGVYEQYF.

The chain recombines TRBV11-2 with TRBJ1-1; no clear D gene. V lost 1 base to trimming and J lost 0 bases, with 6 bases between them. Germline CDR1 and CDR2: SGHAT and FQNNGV. The CDR3 length is 14 residues. The CDR3 sequence: CASSLVSLNTEAFF. CDR3 DNA sequence: TGTGCCAGCAGCTTAGTGAGTTTGAACACTGAAGCTTTCTTT.

The rearrangement joins TRBV5-6 to TRBJ2-1; 7 nucleotides align to TRBD2. Germline CDR1 and CDR2: SGHDT and YYEEEE. The CDR3 spans 17 residues. The ends lost 7 bases at V and 5 bases at J; junction bases unmatched: 18. This chain's CDR3 is CASGAGPGLKGHNEQFF. The CDR3 DNA is TGTGCCAGCGGTGCAGGGCCGGGACTAAAAGGACACAATGAGCAGTTCTTC. The full variable domain, in which reference TRBV5-6 and TRBJ2-1 provide the parts outside the CDR3, is DAGVTQSPTHLIKTRGQQVTLRCSPKSGHDTVSWYQQALGQGPQFIFQYYEEEERQRGNFPDRFSGHQFPNYSSELNVNALLLGDSALYLCASGAGPGLKGHNEQFFGPGTRLTVL.

The rearrangement uses TRBV18 and TRBJ1-1, with D unclear. Germline values: CDR1 KGHSH, CDR2 LQKENI. V was cut by 6 bases and J by 2 bases, with 16 bases left in between. CDR3 length: 15 amino acids. DNA of the CDR3: TGTGCCAGCTCGCAGACGGCACAGCCTAACACTGAAGCTTTCTTT. Translated: CASSQTAQPNTEAFF. Drawing the rest from reference TRBV18 and TRBJ1-1, the complete variable domain is NAGVMQNPRHLVRRRGQEARLRCSPMKGHSHVYWYRQLPEEGLKFMVYLQKENIIDESGMPKERFSAEFPKEGPSILRIQQVVRGDSAAYFCASSQTAQPNTEAFFGQGTRLTVV.

This chain joins TRBV15 and TRBJ1-2, with TRBD1 matching 11 bases. The trim removed 4 bases at V and 3 bases at J, leaving 13 bases unmatched. The CDR3 spans 18 residues. Germline values: CDR1 LNHNV, CDR2 YYDKDF (reference sequence). The CDR3 sequence is CATSTKDRGRKNYYGYTF. The DNA for the CDR3 is TGTGCCACCAGCACAAAGGACAGGGGGCGCAAGAATTACTATGGCTACACCTTC.

The CDR3 sequence: CASSQGLQGEQYF. The CDR3 region has the DNA TGTGCCAGCTCACAGGGACTCCAGGGCGAGCAGTACTTC. This chain joins TRBV18 and TRBJ2-7; D is possibly TRBD2 (6 bases). This CDR3 region has 13 residues. In germline, CDR1 is KGHSH, CDR2 LQKENI. V was clipped by 4 bases and J by 6 bases, with 13 bases between them.

This clone was observed once. This chain connects TRBV28 to TRBJ2-7; TRBD1 agrees at 7 bases. The V gene end was trimmed by 8 bases and the J gene end by 2 bases; junction bases not matched to a gene: 9. The CDR3 runs to 14 residues. The germline CDR1 and CDR2 sequences are MDHEN and SYDVKM. The CDR3 protein is CASSSQGSTYEQYF. CDR3 DNA: TGTGCCAGCTCGTCACAGGGGTCAACCTACGAGCAGTACTTC.

This clone was detected only a few times. The V and J genes are TRBV6-5 and TRBJ2-3, with D tentatively TRBD1 (5 bases). V was pared by 6 bases and J by 0 bases, with 13 bases between. This CDR3 spans 15 amino acids. Germline CDR1 and CDR2: MNHEY and SVGAGI. CDR3 nucleotides: TGTGCCAGCAGCTGGACATCCCTTAGCACAGATACGCAGTATTTT. Amino acids: CASSWTSLSTDTQYF.

The chain employs TRBV27 and TRBJ2-1; TRBD2 matches at 9 bases. Germline V gene data show CDR1 as MNHEY and CDR2 as SMNVEV (reference sequence). The CDR3 contains 15 residues. The trim removed 2 bases at V and 8 bases at J, leaving 7 bases unmatched. The chain's CDR3 is CASSLLAGPWDEQFF. The DNA for the CDR3 is TGTGCCAGCAGTTTACTAGCGGGACCTTGGGATGAGCAGTTCTTC.

The V call is TRBV4-3, the J call TRBJ1-2, with 7 bases aligning to TRBD1. This CDR3 is built from 16 residues. Germline trimming cut 4 bases from V and 2 bases from J; bases unmatched to any gene: 10. CDR1 and CDR2 (germline): LGHNA, YSLEER. The CDR3 DNA reads as TGCGCCAGCAGCCGGTTAACTTCGACAGGGAACTATGGCTACACCTTC. Its translation is CASSRLTSTGNYGYTF.

V and J are TRBV11-3 and TRBJ2-3, with TRBD2 identical over 10 bases. After removal of 8 bases from V and 4 bases from J, the junction contained 12 bases not matched to a gene. CDR3 length: 16 residues. The germline CDR1 and CDR2 sequences are SGHNT and YENEEA. CDR3 protein: CASSGASGRRADTQYF. CDR3 sequence (DNA): TGTGCCAGCTCCGGGGCTAGCGGGAGACGCGCAGATACGCAGTATTTT.

About this clone itself: One junction end does not reproduce the germline sequence, and a read error may be involved. The chain is built from TRBV7-7 and TRBJ2-7, with 7 bases identical to TRBD1. Germline assignment: CDR1 SSHAT and CDR2 FNYEAQ (reference sequence). The CDR3 loop spans 15 amino acids. The CDR3 nucleotides are TGTGCTAGCAGCTTACGTCTGGGACAGACCTACGAGCAGTACTTC. As protein: CASSLRLGQTYEQYF.

This clone came up once. V usage is TRBV14 and J usage is TRBJ2-7; 9 nucleotides agree with TRBD1. Per the germline V gene, CDR1 is SGHDN and CDR2 is FVKESK. The J segment lost 1 base and the V segment lost 5 bases, leaving 9 bases of the junction unmatched. CDR3 length equals 16 residues. The CDR3 nucleotides read TGTGCCAGCAGCTCGTTCGGACAGGGGATTTCCTACGAGCAGTACTTC. It specifies CASSSFGQGISYEQYF.

The chain recombines TRBV7-3 with TRBJ2-5; D may be TRBD2 (5 bases). CDR3 length equals 13 residues. CDR1 and CDR2 (germline): SGHTA, FQGTGA. V was cut by 6 bases and J by 4 bases, with 12 bases left in between. DNA for the CDR3: TGTGCCAGCAGTAAAGGACTGGGAGAGACCCAGTACTTC. Translated, it gives CASSKGLGETQYF.

The rearrangement uses TRBV2 and TRBJ1-5; D is unclear. The V end lost 7 bases, the J end lost 3 bases, and 13 bases lay between the germline ends. Germline assignment: CDR1 SNHLY and CDR2 FYNNEI. The CDR3 extends over 14 amino acids. CDR3 sequence reads: CASNSLNLNQPQHF. The CDR3 nucleotides are TGTGCCAGCAATTCACTAAACCTCAATCAGCCCCAGCATTTT.

The gene calls are TRBV5-8 and TRBJ2-1, with D perhaps matching TRBD2 (6 bases). Deletions cut 2 bases from V and 0 bases from J, with 15 bases between. Germline V CDR1 and CDR2: SGHTS, YDEGEE. The CDR3 is made up of 17 amino acids. CDR3: CASSLAILASSYNEQFF. CDR3 DNA sequence: TGTGCCAGCAGCTTAGCTATACTAGCAAGCTCCTACAATGAGCAGTTCTTC.

The CDR3 nucleotides are TGTGCCAGCAGGACACAGGGGGATAGCAATCAGCCCCAGCATTTT. This sequence encodes CASRTQGDSNQPQHF. V and J are TRBV6-1 and TRBJ1-5; 8 bases are a match to TRBD1. The CDR3 length is 15 residues. Germline CDR1 reads MNHNS; CDR2 reads SASEGT. The J segment lost 0 bases and the V segment lost 6 bases, leaving 4 bases of the junction unmatched.

Comments on this clone: Mismatch with germline at one junction end may stem from a read error. The same CDR3 is also encoded by other DNA sequences in this sample. The V call is TRBV5-8, the J call TRBJ2-3; TRBD1 matches 9 bases. There are 16 residues in the CDR3. CDR1 is SGHTS and CDR2 is YDEGEE in the germline V gene. The CDR3 reads CASSYQTGGETDTQYF. The CDR3 DNA follows: TGTGCCAGCAGCTACCAAACAGGGGGCGAGACAGATACGCAGTATTTC.

This clone was detected only a few times. The V and J genes are TRBV2 and TRBJ2-7; D is perhaps TRBD1 (6 bases). Trimming pared 7 bases from V and 4 bases from J, leaving 26 bases between. Germline-derived CDR1 and CDR2 are SNHLY and FYNNEI. The CDR3 has 17 amino acids. CDR3 loop: CASTGTPEPGYEYEQYF. CDR3 DNA sequence: TGTGCCAGCACCGGGACACCCGAGCCGGGATATGAATACGAGCAGTACTTC.

This clone was picked up many times. The chain has TRBV5-1 and TRBJ2-2; 8 positions agree with TRBD2. This CDR3 is 15 amino acids long. CDR1 and CDR2 from the germline V gene are SGHRS and YFSETQ. The V and J ends lost 5 bases and 2 bases, in that order; junction bases with no gene match: 5. The CDR3 spells CASSSGLVNTGELFF. The CDR3 DNA reads as TGCGCCAGCAGTTCGGGACTAGTTAACACCGGGGAGCTGTTTTTT.

The chain uses TRBV5-1 and TRBJ2-7, with a weak D call TRBD2 (6 bases). Trimming took off 3 bases at V and 3 bases at J, with 13 bases between the two ends. This CDR3 has 14 residues. CDR1 SGHRS and CDR2 YFSETQ come from the germline V gene. CDR3 in amino acids: CASSSGTDYYEQYF. The CDR3 DNA follows: TGCGCCAGCAGCTCGGGGACGGACTACTACGAGCAGTACTTC.

The V call is TRBV2, the J call TRBJ2-3; D may be TRBD2 (6 bases). V was clipped by 4 bases and J by 2 bases, with 13 bases between them. This CDR3 contains 15 residues. Germline CDR1 SNHLY, CDR2 FYNNEI. CDR3 residues: CASSVNSGLTDTQYF. As DNA, the CDR3 is TGTGCCAGCAGTGTTAATAGCGGCCTCACAGATACGCAGTATTTT.

The rearrangement uses TRBV9 and TRBJ2-3; D possibly corresponds to TRBD1 (5 bases). Germline V gene sequence: CDR1 SGDLS, CDR2 YYNGEE. The CDR3 spans 15 residues. V lost 0 bases and J lost 6, with 14 bases in between. CDR3 sequence reads: CASSVVPQGRDTQYF. The CDR3, as DNA: TGTGCCAGCAGCGTAGTTCCCCAGGGCAGGGATACGCAGTATTTT.

The chain carries TRBV20-1 and TRBJ1-1; D gene ambiguous. The CDR3 extends over 11 amino acids. Germline values: CDR1 DFQATT, CDR2 SNEGSKA (reference sequence). Trimming pared 3 bases from V and 11 bases from J, leaving 13 bases between. CDR3 nucleotide sequence: TGCAGTGCTAGTAACACCGAGGAGGCTTTCTTT. Translating it yields CSASNTEEAFF.